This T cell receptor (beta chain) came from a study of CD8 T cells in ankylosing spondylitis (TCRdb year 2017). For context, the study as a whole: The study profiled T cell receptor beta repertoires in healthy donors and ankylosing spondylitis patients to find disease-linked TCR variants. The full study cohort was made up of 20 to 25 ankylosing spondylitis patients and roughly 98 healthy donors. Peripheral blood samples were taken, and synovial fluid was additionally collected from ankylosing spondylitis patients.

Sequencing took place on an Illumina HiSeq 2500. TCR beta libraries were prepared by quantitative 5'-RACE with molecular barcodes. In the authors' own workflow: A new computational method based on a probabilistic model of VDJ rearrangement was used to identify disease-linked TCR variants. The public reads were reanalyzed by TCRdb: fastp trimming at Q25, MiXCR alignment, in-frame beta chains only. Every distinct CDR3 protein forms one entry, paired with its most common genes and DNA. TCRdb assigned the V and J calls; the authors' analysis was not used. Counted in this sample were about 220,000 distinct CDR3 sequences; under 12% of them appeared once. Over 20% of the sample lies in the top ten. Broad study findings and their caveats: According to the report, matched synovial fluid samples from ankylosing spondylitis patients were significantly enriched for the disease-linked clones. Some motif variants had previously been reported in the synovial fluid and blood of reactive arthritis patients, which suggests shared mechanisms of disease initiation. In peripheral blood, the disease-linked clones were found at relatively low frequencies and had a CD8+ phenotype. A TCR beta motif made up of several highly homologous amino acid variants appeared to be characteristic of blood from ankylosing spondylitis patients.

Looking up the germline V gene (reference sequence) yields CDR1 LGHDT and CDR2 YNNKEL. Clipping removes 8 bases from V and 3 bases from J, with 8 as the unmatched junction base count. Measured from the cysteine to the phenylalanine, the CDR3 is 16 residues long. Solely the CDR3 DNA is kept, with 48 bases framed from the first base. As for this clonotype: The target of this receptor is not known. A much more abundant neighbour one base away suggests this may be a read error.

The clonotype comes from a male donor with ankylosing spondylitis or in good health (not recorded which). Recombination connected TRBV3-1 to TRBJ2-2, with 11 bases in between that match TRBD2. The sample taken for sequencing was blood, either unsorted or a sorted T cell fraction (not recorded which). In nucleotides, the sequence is TGTGCCAGCGGCTTTAGCGGGGGGGCGGACACCGGGGAGCTGTTTTTT. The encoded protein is CASGFSGGADTGELFF.